This T cell receptor (beta chain) was sequenced in a study of OX40 agonist ivuxolimab in advanced cancers. The CDR3 consists of 12 residues. Trimming took off 2 bases at V and 8 bases at J, with 4 bases between the two ends. Germline assignment: CDR1 MDHEN and CDR2 SYDVKM. Samples were taken at baseline and on day 1 of cycles 4 and 7. Profiled with immunoSEQ multiplex PCR; TCRdb holds only in-frame clones, not every one. The sample has roughly 100,000 clones, approximately 93% seen once. Sequences were derived from CD4+ or CD8+ T cells sorted from blood, sampled in a trial of the OX40 agonist ivuxolimab. This TCR was recovered from an adult with an advanced solid tumor such as melanoma, head and neck, liver or kidney cancer. The rearrangement uses TRBV28 and TRBJ1-6, with D hard to call. Here the CDR3 reads CASSLPYSPLHF. The CDR3 DNA follows: TGTGCCAGCAGTTTACCTTATTCACCCCTCCACTTT. Looking up the rest from reference TRBV28 and TRBJ1-6 gives the full variable domain: DVKVTQSSRYLVKRTGEKVFLECVQDMDHENMFWYRQDPGLGLRLIYFSYDVKMKEKGDIPEGYSVSREKKERFSLILESASTNQTSMYLCASSLPYSPLHFGNGTRLTVT.